The next 18 T cell receptor beta chains were all read from a single sample in a study of tumor-infiltrating lymphocytes in primary liver carcinoma. Out of unsorted whole blood came the blood RNA, and germline DNA was extracted as well. TCR beta cDNA was reverse-transcribed from about 500 ng of total RNA. The reaction used a constant-region primer and ProtoScript II reverse transcriptase. ARM-PCR was slightly modified, and three nested multiplex PCR rounds with it gave rise to the TCR beta libraries. A C-beta reverse primer was combined with TRBV1-TRBV30 forward primers in the first two PCR rounds, and each round had approximately 9 cycles. Using its own MiXCR run on the multiplex PCR reads, TCRdb lists one record per CDR3 protein. The repertoire holds about 200,000 distinct CDR3 sequences, with around three fifths as singletons. Sequencing used peripheral blood. These receptor sequences come from a woman aged 60-75 years with primary liver carcinoma and hepatitis B virus infection.

As regards this clonotype: The germline gene is not matched at one end of the junction; a read error may be the cause. The J gene is TRBJ2-5, the V gene TRBV11-2; D remains ambiguous. Germline CDR1 SGHAT, CDR2 FQNNGV. The CDR3 sequence is 15 residues long. CDR3 in amino acids: CASSRVEGTVETRYF. The CDR3 region has the DNA TGTGCCAGCAGCCGGGTGGAAGGCACAGTGGAGACCCGGTACTTC.

This clonotype was recorded many times. V and J are TRBV29-1 and TRBJ1-2; no clear D. Germline V gives CDR1 SQVTM, CDR2 ANQGSEA. The CDR3 length is 13 residues. The ends were cut back, 1 base at V and 3 bases at J, with 9 bases in the middle. The CDR3: CSVEGLEDYGYTF. In DNA form, the CDR3 reads TGCAGCGTTGAAGGTTTGGAGGACTATGGCTACACCTTC.

This clonotype was detected only once. A junction boundary mismatches the germline segment, possibly from a read error. V gene TRBV11-2 combines with J gene TRBJ2-7, with D maybe TRBD2 (7 bases). Germline V lookup: CDR1 SGHAT, CDR2 FQNNGV. The CDR3 loop spans 15 amino acids. CDR3 amino acids: CTSSLARGRAYEQYF. The DNA for the CDR3 is TGTACCAGCAGCTTAGCTAGGGGGAGGGCCTACGAACAGTACTTC.

This clonotype was counted between two and nine times. V is TRBV10-3 and J is TRBJ2-3, with D possibly TRBD2 on 6 matching bases. The CDR3 contains 12 residues. Germline CDR1 and CDR2: ENHRY and SYGVKD. The CDR3 DNA follows: TGTGCGATCCAGGGACTCACAGATACGCAGTATTTT. This encodes CAIQGLTDTQYF.

Points on this clonotype: A much bigger clone sits one base away, suggesting this may be a read error. The gene calls are TRBV28 and TRBJ2-7, with D uncertain. Germline CDR1 MDHEN, CDR2 SYDVKM. Trimming removed 3 bases from V and 6 bases from J, with 21 bases in between. CDR3 size: 16 residues. The CDR3 sequence is CASSFKPTSPTVEQYF. CDR3 nucleotides: TGTGCCAGCAGTTTCAAGCCGACGAGTCCCACTGTCGAGCAGTACTTC.

This clonotype appeared many times. The V and J genes are TRBV4-2 and TRBJ2-3; 8 bases line up with TRBD1. Germline CDR1 reads LGHNA; CDR2 reads YNFKEQ. This CDR3 spans 14 amino acids. The ends lost 4 bases at V and 4 bases at J; junction bases unmatched: 4. The CDR3 spells CASSRQGKSDTQYF. The CDR3 DNA sequence: TGTGCCAGCAGCCGACAGGGGAAATCAGATACGCAGTATTTT.

The sample holds a few counts of this clonotype. The gene calls are TRBV5-6 and TRBJ1-2; 7 nucleotides agree with TRBD1. The CDR3 covers 17 residues. V lost 6 bases and J lost 4; bases outside the gene matches: 18. Per the germline V gene, CDR1 is SGHDT and CDR2 is YYEEEE. DNA of the CDR3: TGTGCCAGCACCGCCGGGGGACCAGGGGGGGCTCGCTATGGCTACACCTTC. This encodes CASTAGGPGGARYGYTF. The whole variable domain, filled in from reference TRBV5-6 and TRBJ1-2, reads DAGVTQSPTHLIKTRGQQVTLRCSPKSGHDTVSWYQQALGQGPQFIFQYYEEEERQRGNFPDRFSGHQFPNYSSELNVNALLLGDSALYLCASTAGGPGGARYGYTFGSGTRLTVV.

This clonotype showed up many times. The CDR3 bases are TGTGCCAGCGGATTAGAGATCTACAATGAGCAGTTCTTC. Amino acids: CASGLEIYNEQFF. This sequence joins TRBV5-6 and TRBJ2-1; D is uncertain. This CDR3 has 13 residues. Trimming pared 7 bases from V and 3 bases from J, leaving 11 bases between. Germline-derived CDR1 and CDR2 are SGHDT and YYEEEE. Full variable domain (missing parts from reference TRBV5-6 and TRBJ2-1): DAGVTQSPTHLIKTRGQQVTLRCSPKSGHDTVSWYQQALGQGPQFIFQYYEEEERQRGNFPDRFSGHQFPNYSSELNVNALLLGDSALYLCASGLEIYNEQFFGPGTRLTVL.

In its sample, this clonotype was seen a few times. The rearrangement joins TRBV5-1 to TRBJ2-5, with D tentatively TRBD2 (5 bases). This CDR3 region has 14 residues. Per the germline V gene, CDR1 is SGHRS and CDR2 is YFSETQ. V lost 4 bases, J lost 0 bases, and 10 bases lay in between. The CDR3 DNA is TGCGCCAGCAGCCCAGACGGGGACCAAGAGACCCAGTACTTC. Translating it yields CASSPDGDQETQYF.

This clonotype showed up just a few times. A much larger clone differs from this one at a single base, so this may be a read error. V usage is TRBV6-5 and J usage is TRBJ2-7; TRBD2 matches at 14 bases. Germline V gives CDR1 MNHEY, CDR2 SVGAGI. CDR3 size: 18 residues. CDR3 in amino acids: CAGSYAGTSGSGAYEQYF. CDR3 nucleotide sequence: TGTGCCGGCAGTTACGCGGGGACTAGCGGGAGTGGGGCGTACGAGCAGTACTTC.

This clonotype was seen at least ten times. V gene TRBV12-3 or TRBV12-4 combines with J gene TRBJ1-1; no clear D. The length of the CDR3 is 13 residues. V was shortened by 2 bases and J by 5 bases, with 9 bases between the two germline ends. The CDR3 sequence: CASSLKGATEAFF. CDR3 sequence (DNA): TGTGCCAGCAGTTTAAAGGGTGCGACTGAAGCTTTCTTT.

In regard to this clonotype: Sequence at one end of the junction differs from germline and may be a read error. CDR3 sequence: CARSLGDRLAVSTYEQYF. The CDR3 DNA reads TGTGCCAGGAGTTTAGGAGACAGACTAGCAGTCAGCACCTACGAGCAGTACTTC. The chain links TRBV12-3 or TRBV12-4 to TRBJ2-7; 7 nucleotides line up with TRBD2. The CDR3 totals 18 residues.

The table lists this clonotype with a count of one. A read error may account for a junction end that differs from germline. The gene calls are TRBV5-8 and TRBJ2-3; D unresolved. The CDR3 contains 14 residues. From germline, CDR1 is SGHTS and CDR2 YDEGEE. Here the CDR3 DNA reads TGTGCCAGCAGCTTGCCATTTCGAACAGATACGCACTATTTT. It encodes CASSLPFRTDTHYF.

Remarks on this clonotype: The conserved phenylalanine or tryptophan normally closing the CDR3 is absent here, so this likely arose from a read error. The rearrangement links TRBV11-2 to TRBJ2-7, with D perhaps matching TRBD2 (6 bases). The CDR3 has 14 amino acids. The V gene's germline CDR1 is SGHAT and CDR2 FQNNGV. Trimming stripped 4 bases from V and 2 bases from J, with 12 bases between. The CDR3 DNA is TGTGCCAGCAGCTCGGGAGAGGGAACCTACGAGCAGTACCTC. Protein sequence: CASSSGEGTYEQYL.

With regard to this clonotype: The final CDR3 position lacks the conserved phenylalanine or tryptophan, pointing to a likely read error. The chain employs TRBV11-2 and TRBJ2-6; D may be TRBD1 (5 bases). CDR1 and CDR2 (germline): SGHAT, FQNNGV. The CDR3 has 15 residues. The ends were cut back, 10 bases at V and 0 bases at J, with 13 bases in the middle. Here the CDR3 DNA reads TGTGCCATCAGTCTACAGGCCTCTGGGGCCAACGTCCTGACTTTA. Amino acid sequence: CAISLQASGANVLTL.

About this clonotype: Lacking the conserved final phenylalanine or tryptophan, this CDR3 likely reflects a read error. The chain employs TRBV29-1 and TRBJ2-7; 7 bases map to TRBD2. The CDR3 extends over 12 amino acids. Germline lookup yields CDR1 SQVTM and CDR2 ANQGSEA. The V gene end was trimmed by 5 bases and the J gene end by 5 bases; junction bases not matched to a gene: 6. The chain's CDR3 is CSVHREDNEQYI. The CDR3 region has the DNA TGCAGCGTTCACCGGGAGGACAACGAGCAGTACATC.

As for this clonotype: A much larger clone lies one base from this, so it may be a read error. The CDR3 DNA reads TGTGCCAGCAGCTTCGTCTTAAGTGGGTGGGCAAACAATAAGCAGTTCTTC. This codes for CASSFVLSGWANNKQFF. The V and J genes are TRBV5-5 and TRBJ2-1; D not resolved. The CDR3 consists of 17 residues. The germline V gene encodes CDR1 SGHKS and CDR2 YYEKEE (reference sequence).

This clonotype was observed at least ten times. This chain connects TRBV11-2 to TRBJ1-6; 7 nucleotides line up with TRBD1. J gave up 5 bases and V 8 bases, and 3 bases lay outside the gene matches. The germline gives CDR1 SGHAT, CDR2 FQNNGV. The CDR3 extends over 13 amino acids. The CDR3 region has the DNA TGTGCCAGCTCGGGACAGAATAATTCACCCCTCCACTTT. It codes for CASSGQNNSPLHF.